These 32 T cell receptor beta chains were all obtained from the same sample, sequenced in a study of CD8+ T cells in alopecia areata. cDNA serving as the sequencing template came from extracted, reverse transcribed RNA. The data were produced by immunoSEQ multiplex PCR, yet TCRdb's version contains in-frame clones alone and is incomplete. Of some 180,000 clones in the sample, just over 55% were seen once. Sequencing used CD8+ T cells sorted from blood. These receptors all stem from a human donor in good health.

CDR3 DNA: TGTGCCAGTAGTATGGTAGCCGCCGCCGTCCCCCAGCATTTT. This codes for CASSMVAAAVPQHF. The V and J genes are TRBV19 and TRBJ1-5; D not resolved. Trimming removed 3 bases from V and 10 bases from J, with 16 bases in between. The germline gives CDR1 LNHDA, CDR2 SQIVND (reference sequence). CDR3 length: 14 residues.

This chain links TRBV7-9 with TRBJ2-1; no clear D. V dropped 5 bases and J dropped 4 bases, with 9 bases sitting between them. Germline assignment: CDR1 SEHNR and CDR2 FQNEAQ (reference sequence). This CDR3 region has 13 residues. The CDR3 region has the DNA TGTGCCAGCAGCGCCGTTCCTTACAATGAGCAGTTCTTC. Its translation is CASSAVPYNEQFF.

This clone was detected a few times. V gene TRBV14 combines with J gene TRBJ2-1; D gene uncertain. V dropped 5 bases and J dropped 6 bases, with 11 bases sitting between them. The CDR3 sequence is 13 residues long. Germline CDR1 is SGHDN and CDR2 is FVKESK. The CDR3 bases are TGTGCCAGCAGCGCCACAAGGGTCAATGAGCAGTTCTTC. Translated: CASSATRVNEQFF.

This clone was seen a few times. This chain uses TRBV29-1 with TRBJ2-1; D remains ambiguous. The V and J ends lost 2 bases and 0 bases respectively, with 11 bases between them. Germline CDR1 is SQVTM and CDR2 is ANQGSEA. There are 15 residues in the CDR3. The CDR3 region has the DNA TGCAGCGTTGAATGGGCTTCCAGCTCCTACAATGAGCAGTTCTTC. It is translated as CSVEWASSSYNEQFF.

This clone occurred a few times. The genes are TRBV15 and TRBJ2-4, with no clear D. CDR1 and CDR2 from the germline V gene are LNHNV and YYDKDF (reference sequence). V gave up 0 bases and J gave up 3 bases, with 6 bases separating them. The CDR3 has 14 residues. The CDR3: CATSREGNKNIQYF. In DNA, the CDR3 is TGTGCCACCAGCAGAGAAGGGAACAAAAACATTCAGTACTTC.

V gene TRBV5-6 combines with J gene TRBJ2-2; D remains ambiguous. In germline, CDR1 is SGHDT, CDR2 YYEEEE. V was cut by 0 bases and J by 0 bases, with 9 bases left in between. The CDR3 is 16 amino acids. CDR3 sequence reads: CASSLAGAANTGELFF. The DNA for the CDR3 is TGTGCCAGCAGCTTGGCAGGAGCCGCGAACACCGGGGAGCTGTTTTTT.

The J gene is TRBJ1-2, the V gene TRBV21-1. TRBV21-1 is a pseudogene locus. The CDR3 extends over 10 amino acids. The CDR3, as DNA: TGTGCCAGGCTATGGGATGGCTACACCTTC. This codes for CARLWDGYTF.

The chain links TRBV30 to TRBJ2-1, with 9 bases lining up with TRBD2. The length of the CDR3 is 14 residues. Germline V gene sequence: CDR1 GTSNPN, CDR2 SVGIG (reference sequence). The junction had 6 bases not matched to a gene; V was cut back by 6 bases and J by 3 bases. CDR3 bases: TGTGCCTGTCATAGCGGGGGCCTCTACAATGAGCAGTTCTTC. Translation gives CACHSGGLYNEQFF.

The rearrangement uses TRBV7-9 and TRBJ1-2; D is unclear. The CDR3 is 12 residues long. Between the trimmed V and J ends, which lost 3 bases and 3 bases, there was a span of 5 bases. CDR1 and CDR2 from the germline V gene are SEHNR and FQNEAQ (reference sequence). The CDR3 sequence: CASSLPDYGYTF. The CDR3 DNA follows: TGTGCCAGCAGCTTGCCGGACTATGGCTACACCTTC.

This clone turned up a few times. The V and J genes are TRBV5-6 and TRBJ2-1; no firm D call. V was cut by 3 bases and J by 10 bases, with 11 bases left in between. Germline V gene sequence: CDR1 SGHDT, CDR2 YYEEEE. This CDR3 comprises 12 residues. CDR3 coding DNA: TGTGCCAGCAGCTCACTCGCTCGGGAGCAGTTCTTC. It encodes CASSSLAREQFF. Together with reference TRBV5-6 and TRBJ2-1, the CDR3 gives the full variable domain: DAGVTQSPTHLIKTRGQQVTLRCSPKSGHDTVSWYQQALGQGPQFIFQYYEEEERQRGNFPDRFSGHQFPNYSSELNVNALLLGDSALYLCASSSLAREQFFGPGTRLTVL.

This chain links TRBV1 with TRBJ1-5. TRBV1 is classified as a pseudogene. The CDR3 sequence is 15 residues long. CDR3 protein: CTSSPGRAADQPQHF. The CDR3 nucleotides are TGCACCAGCAGCCCAGGACGGGCTGCCGATCAGCCCCAGCATTTT.

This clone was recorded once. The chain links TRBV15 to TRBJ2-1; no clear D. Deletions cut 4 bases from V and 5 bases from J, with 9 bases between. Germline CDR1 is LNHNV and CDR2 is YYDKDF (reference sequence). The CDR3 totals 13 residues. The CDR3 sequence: CATSTRPHNEQFF. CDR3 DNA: TGTGCCACCAGCACACGGCCTCACAATGAGCAGTTCTTC.

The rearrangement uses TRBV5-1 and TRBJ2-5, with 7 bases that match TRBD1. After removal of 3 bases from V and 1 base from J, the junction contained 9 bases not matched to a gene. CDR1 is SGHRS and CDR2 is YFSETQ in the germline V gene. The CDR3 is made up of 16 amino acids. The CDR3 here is CASSSSYGTAQETQYF. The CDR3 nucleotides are TGCGCCAGCAGCTCCTCATACGGGACAGCCCAAGAGACCCAGTACTTC.

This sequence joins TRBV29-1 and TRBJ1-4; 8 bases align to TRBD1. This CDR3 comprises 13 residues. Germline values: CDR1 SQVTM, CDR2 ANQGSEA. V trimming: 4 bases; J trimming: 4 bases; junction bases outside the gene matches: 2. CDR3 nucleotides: TGCAGCGTTGGGACAGGGCTTAATGAAAAACTGTTTTTT. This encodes CSVGTGLNEKLFF. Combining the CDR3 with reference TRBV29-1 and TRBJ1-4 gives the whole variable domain SAVISQKPSRDICQRGTSLTIQCQVDSQVTMMFWYRQQPGQSLTLIATANQGSEATYESGFVIDKFPISRPNLTFSTLTVSNMSPEDSSIYLCSVGTGLNEKLFFGSGTQLSVL.

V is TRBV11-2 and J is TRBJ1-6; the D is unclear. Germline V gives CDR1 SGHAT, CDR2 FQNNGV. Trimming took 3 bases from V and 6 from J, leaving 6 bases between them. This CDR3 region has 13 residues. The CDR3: CASSFDPNSPLHF. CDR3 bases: TGTGCCAGCAGCTTCGATCCTAATTCACCCCTCCACTTT.

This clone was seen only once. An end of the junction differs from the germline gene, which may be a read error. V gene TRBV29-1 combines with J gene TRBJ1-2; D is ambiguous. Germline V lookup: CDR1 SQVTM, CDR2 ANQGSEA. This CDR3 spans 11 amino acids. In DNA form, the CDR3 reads TGCAGCGGAGAGGAGGACCAAGGGCTTCGCTTC. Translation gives CSGEEDQGLRF.

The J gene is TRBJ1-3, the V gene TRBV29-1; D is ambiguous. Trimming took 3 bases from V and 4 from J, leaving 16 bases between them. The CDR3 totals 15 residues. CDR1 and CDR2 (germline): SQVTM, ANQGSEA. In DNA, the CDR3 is TGCAGCGTTGAGCCTTTAGAATTGGCCGGAAACACCATATATTTT. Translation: CSVEPLELAGNTIYF. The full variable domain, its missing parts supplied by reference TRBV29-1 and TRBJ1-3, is SAVISQKPSRDICQRGTSLTIQCQVDSQVTMMFWYRQQPGQSLTLIATANQGSEATYESGFVIDKFPISRPNLTFSTLTVSNMSPEDSSIYLCSVEPLELAGNTIYFGEGSWLTVV.

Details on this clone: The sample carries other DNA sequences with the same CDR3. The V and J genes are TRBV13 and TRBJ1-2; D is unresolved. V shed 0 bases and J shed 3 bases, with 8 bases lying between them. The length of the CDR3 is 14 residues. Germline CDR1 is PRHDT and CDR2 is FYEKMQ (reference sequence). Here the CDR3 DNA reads TGTGCCAGCAGCTTAGGTCGCGGAGACTATGGCTACACCTTC. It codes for CASSLGRGDYGYTF.

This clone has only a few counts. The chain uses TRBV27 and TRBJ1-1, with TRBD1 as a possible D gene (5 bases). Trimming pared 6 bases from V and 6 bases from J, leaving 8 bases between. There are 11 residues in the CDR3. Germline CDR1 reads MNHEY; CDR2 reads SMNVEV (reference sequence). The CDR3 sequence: CASREGSEAFF. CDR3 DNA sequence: TGTGCCAGCAGAGAGGGGTCTGAAGCTTTCTTT.

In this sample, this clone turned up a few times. CDR3 region: CASSLVAVGAWNQPQHF. Written as DNA, the CDR3 is TGTGCCAGCAGCTTAGTAGCGGTAGGGGCATGGAATCAGCCCCAGCATTTT. The chain employs TRBV7-9 and TRBJ1-5; maybe TRBD1 (5 bases). With 1 base removed from V and 4 bases from J, the gap between germline ends came to 17 bases. Germline CDR1 and CDR2: SEHNR and FQNEAQ (reference sequence). This CDR3 has 17 residues.

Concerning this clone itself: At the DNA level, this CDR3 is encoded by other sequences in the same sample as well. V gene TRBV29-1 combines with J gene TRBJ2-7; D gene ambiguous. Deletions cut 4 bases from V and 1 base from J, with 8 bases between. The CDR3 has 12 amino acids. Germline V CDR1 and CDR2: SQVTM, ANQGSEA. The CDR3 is CSVVADSYEQYF. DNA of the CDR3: TGCAGCGTTGTGGCGGATTCCTACGAGCAGTACTTC.

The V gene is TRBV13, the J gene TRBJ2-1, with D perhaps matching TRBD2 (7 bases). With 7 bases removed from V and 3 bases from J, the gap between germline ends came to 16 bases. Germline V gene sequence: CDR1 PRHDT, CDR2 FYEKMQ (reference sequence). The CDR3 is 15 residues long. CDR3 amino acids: CASTQGRGFYNEQFF. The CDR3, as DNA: TGTGCCAGCACCCAGGGGCGGGGGTTCTACAATGAGCAGTTCTTC. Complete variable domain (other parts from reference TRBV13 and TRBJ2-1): AAGVIQSPRHLIKEKRETATLKCYPIPRHDTVYWYQQGPGQDPQFLISFYEKMQSDKGSIPDRFSAQQFSDYHSELNMSSLELGDSALYFCASTQGRGFYNEQFFGPGTRLTVL.

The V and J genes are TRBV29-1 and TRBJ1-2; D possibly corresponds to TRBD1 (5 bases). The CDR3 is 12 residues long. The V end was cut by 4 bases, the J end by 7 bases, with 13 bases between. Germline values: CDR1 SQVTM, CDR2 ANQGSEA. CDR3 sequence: CSVANAGGGYTF. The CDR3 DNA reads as TGCAGCGTTGCTAACGCTGGGGGTGGCTACACCTTC.

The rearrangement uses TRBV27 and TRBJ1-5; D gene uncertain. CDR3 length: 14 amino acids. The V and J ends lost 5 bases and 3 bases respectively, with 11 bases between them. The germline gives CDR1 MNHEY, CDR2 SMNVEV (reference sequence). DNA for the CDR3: TGTGCCAGCAGTACCCCAGGACCCAATCAGCCCCAGCATTTT. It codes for CASSTPGPNQPQHF.

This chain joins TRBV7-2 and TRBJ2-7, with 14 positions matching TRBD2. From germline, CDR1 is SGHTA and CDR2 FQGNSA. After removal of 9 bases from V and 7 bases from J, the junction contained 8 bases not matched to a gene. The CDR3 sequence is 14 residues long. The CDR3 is CASRQGLAGVEQYF. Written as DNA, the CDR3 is TGTGCCAGTAGACAGGGACTAGCGGGGGTAGAGCAGTACTTC.

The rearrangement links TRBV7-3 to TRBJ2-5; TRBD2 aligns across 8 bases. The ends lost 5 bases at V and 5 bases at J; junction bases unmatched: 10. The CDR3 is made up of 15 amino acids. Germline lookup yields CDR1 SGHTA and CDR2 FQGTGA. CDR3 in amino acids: CASSRSSGEGETQYF. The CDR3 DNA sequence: TGTGCCAGCAGCCGGAGTAGCGGGGAAGGGGAGACCCAGTACTTC.

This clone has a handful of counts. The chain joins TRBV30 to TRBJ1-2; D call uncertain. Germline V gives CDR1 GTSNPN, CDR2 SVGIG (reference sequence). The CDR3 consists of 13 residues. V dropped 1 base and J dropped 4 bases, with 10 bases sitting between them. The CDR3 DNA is TGTGCCTGGAGTGAGAGGGATCCCTATGGCTACACCTTC. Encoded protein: CAWSERDPYGYTF.

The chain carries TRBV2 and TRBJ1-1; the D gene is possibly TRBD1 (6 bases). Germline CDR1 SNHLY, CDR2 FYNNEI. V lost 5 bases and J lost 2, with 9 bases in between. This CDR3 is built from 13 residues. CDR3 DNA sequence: TGTGCCAGCAGTACAGGGCTTAACACTGAAGCTTTCTTT. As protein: CASSTGLNTEAFF.

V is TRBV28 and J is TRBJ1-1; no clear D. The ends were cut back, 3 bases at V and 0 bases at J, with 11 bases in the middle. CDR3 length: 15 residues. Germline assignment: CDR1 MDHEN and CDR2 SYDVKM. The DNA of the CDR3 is TGTGCCAGCAGTTTGGAGGGTACGATGAACACTGAAGCTTTCTTT. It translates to CASSLEGTMNTEAFF.

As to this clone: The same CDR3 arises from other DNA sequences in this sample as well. DNA of the CDR3: TGTGCCAGCAGTTTGGGACAGGACTACGAGCAGTACTTC. Protein: CASSLGQDYEQYF. The chain joins TRBV27 to TRBJ2-7, with 8 bases aligning to TRBD1. The CDR3 sequence is 13 residues long. Per the germline V gene, CDR1 is MNHEY and CDR2 is SMNVEV (reference sequence). J lost 3 bases, V lost 3 bases, and 1 base had no gene match.

The CDR3 is CASSSGGSPLHF. In DNA form, the CDR3 reads TGTGCCAGCAGCTCGGGCGGGTCACCCCTCCACTTT. The chain has TRBV6-1 and TRBJ1-6; unclear D gene. The germline V gene encodes CDR1 MNHNS and CDR2 SASEGT. The CDR3 consists of 12 residues. The V end was cut by 6 bases, the J end by 10 bases, with 10 bases between.

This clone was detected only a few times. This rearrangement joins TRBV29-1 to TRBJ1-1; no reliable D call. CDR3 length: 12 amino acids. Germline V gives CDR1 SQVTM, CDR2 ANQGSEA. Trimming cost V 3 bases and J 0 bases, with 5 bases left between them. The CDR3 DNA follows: TGCAGCGTTGACAGCCTGAACACTGAAGCTTTCTTT. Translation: CSVDSLNTEAFF.